This TCR beta chain was sequenced in a study of T cells after somatic rescue of genetic block. This clone is a singleton in its sample. Assay used: immunoSEQ multiplex PCR; TCRdb lists only in-frame clones, some missing. The data show 67,000 or so clones, roughly 91% seen once. The sample comprised peripheral blood mononuclear cells (PBMCs). This TCR came from a man aged 25-45 years.

The chain's CDR3 is CASSLDREQDQPQHF. In DNA form, the CDR3 reads TGTGCCAGTAGTCTGGACAGGGAACAGGATCAGCCCCAGCATTTT. This chain uses TRBV19 with TRBJ1-5, with 8 bases that match TRBD1. The CDR3 has 15 amino acids. V lost 5 bases to trimming and J lost 5 bases; unmatched junction nucleotides: 8. Germline CDR1 is LNHDA and CDR2 is SQIVND (reference sequence).